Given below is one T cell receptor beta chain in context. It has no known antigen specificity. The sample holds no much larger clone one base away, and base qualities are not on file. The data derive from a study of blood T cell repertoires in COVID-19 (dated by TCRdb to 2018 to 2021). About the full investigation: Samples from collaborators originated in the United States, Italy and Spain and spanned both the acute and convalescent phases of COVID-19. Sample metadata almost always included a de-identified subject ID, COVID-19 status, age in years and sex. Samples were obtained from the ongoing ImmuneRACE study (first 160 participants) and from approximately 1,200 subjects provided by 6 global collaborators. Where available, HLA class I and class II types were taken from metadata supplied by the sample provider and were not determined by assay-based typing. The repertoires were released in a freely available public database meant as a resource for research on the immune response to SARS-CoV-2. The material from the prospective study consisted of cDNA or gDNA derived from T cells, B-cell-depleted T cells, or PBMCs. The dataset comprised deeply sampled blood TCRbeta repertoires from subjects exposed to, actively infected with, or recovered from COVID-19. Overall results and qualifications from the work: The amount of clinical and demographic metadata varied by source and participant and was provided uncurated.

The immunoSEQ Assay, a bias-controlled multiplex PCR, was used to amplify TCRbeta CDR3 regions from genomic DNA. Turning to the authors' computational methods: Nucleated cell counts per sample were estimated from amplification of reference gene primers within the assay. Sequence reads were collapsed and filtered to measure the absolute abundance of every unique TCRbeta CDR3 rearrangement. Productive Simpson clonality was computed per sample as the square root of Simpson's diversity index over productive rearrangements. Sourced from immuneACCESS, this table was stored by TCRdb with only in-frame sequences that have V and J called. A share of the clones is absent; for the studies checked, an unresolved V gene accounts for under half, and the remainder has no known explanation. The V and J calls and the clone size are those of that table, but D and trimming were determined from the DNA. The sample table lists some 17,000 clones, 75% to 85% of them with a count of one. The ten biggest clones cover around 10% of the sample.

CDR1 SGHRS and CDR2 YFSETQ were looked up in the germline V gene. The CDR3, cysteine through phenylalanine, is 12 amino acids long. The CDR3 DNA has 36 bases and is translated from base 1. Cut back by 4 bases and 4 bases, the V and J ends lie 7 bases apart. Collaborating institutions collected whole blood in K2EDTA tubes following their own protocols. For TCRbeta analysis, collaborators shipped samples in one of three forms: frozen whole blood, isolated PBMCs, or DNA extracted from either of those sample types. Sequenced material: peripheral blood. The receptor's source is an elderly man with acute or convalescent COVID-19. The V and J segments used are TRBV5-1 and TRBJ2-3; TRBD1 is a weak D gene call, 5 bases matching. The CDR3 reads CASSRQSDTQYF. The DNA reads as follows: TGCGCCAGCAGCCGACAGTCAGATACGCAGTATTTT.